The clone carrying this T cell receptor (beta chain) was picked up one time. These data are taken from a study of control samples from healthy donors and cancer patients. Method: immunoSEQ multiplex PCR; TCRdb's copy keeps in-frame clones and lacks some. The repertoire holds about 170,000 clones, with 80% to 90% as singletons. Trimming pared 3 bases from V and 3 bases from J, leaving 24 bases between. This CDR3 spans 19 amino acids. Looked up from germline, CDR1 is LNHDA and CDR2 is SQIVND (reference sequence). Sample: blood. The origin of this receptor is a woman aged 25 to 39 in good health. The chain recombines TRBV19 with TRBJ1-5; D possibly corresponds to TRBD1 (5 bases). The CDR3 DNA reads TGTGCCAGTAGTATTCGGACCGGGGCCTCAGGCCCAGTCAATCAGCCCCAGCATTTT. Its protein product is CASSIRTGASGPVNQPQHF.